This record covers a single T cell receptor beta chain. The antigen remains unidentified. The CDR3 extends over 11 amino acids. From germline, CDR1 is SQVTM and CDR2 ANQGSEA. The V gene lost 8 bases and the J gene lost 4 bases, with 11 bases spanning the gap. The sample belongs to a study of T cells after yellow fever vaccination. TCRdb fed the 5' RACE reads into MiXCR, producing one record per CDR3 protein. The sample records under 700,000 distinct CDR3 sequences, about a sixth being singletons. Overall study findings and caveats: Post-booster samples contained most primary-vaccination clones (around 96% CD4, approximately 88% CD8). Any FACS-sorted repertoire could hold abundant clonotypes that contaminate it from the bulk population.

This receptor was identified in a man younger than 30 who received the YFV17D yellow fever vaccine. The rearrangement uses TRBV29-1 and TRBJ1-2; D is perhaps TRBD1 (5 bases). Here the sequenced sample was PBMCs, taken about 5 days after the first yellow fever vaccination. The CDR3 sequence is CSSDGTYGYTF. The DNA for the CDR3 is TGCAGCTCGGACGGGACCTATGGCTACACCTTC.